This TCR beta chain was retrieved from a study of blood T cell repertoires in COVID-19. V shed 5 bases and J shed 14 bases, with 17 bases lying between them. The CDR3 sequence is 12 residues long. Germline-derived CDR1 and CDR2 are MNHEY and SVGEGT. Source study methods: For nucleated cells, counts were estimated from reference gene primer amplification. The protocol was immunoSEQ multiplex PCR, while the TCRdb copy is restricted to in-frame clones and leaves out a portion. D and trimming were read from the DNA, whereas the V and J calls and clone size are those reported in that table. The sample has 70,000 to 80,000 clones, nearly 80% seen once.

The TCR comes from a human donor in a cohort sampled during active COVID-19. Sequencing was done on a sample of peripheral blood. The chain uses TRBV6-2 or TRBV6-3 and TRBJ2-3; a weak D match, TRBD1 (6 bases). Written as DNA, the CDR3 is TGTGCCAGCAGTGACAGGTCCCCTCGCAGGTATTTT. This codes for CASSDRSPRRYF.